This T cell receptor (beta chain) was recovered during a study of shared T cell receptors in the human thymus. The CDR3 sequence is 15 residues long. Between the trimmed V and J ends, which lost 2 bases and 1 base, there was a span of 11 bases. Germline CDR1 and CDR2: MNHEY and SMNVEV (reference sequence). Here immunoSEQ multiplex PCR was the method, and the copy in TCRdb shows in-frame clones only, minus some. The table records more than 550,000 clones, approximately 83% of them present only once. The sample also formed part of further work on human thymus T cells.

The receptor comes from a girl under three years old with a congenital heart defect. The sequencing input was thymocytes. The rearrangement links TRBV27 to TRBJ1-2; D unresolved. In DNA form, the CDR3 reads TGTGCCAGCAGTTTACTGTTTCGGGGTAACTATGGCTACACCTTC. This codes for CASSLLFRGNYGYTF.